Listed below are T cell receptor beta chains from one sample, sequenced in a study of T cell clonotyping in hematopoietic cell transplantation. Measured with immunoSEQ multiplex PCR; TCRdb has only the in-frame clones, and not every one. Here the sample spans about 14,000 clones, about 97% being singletons. Sequences were derived from peripheral blood mononuclear cells, sampled 30 days after allogeneic stem cell transplant. These receptors were taken from a female patient aged 50-65 years who had an allogeneic stem cell transplant from an unrelated donor, so T cells may come from the graft donor. Some clones in this sample may be carry-over from other donors' samples. Each CDR3 is given with its conserved first and last residue. The D gene is left open where the match is weak. Clone size is not always given. Where it is, it says once, few, many or a class for expanded clones.

abundance	v_gene	d_gene	j_gene	CDR3aa	CDR3nt
.	TRBV5-6	.	TRBJ1-1	CASSLIVSGTEAFF	TGTGCCAGCAGCTTGATCGTTTCGGGGACTGAAGCTTTCTTT
.	TRBV10-1	.	TRBJ2-1	CASSESRAVYNEQFF	TGCGCCAGCAGTGAGTCAAGGGCAGTCTACAATGAGCAGTTCTTC
.	TRBV30	.	TRBJ2-1	CAWSVGGASPNEQFF	TGTGCCTGGAGTGTAGGGGGGGCCTCCCCCAATGAGCAGTTCTTC
.	TRBV12-5	.	TRBJ1-1	CASGLLGGEAFF	TGTGCTAGTGGTTTGCTAGGGGGGGAGGCTTTCTTT
.	TRBV6-5	.	TRBJ1-1	CASSYRGVAEAFF	TGTGCCAGCAGTTATCGGGGCGTTGCTGAAGCTTTCTTT
.	TRBV19	.	TRBJ2-5	CASSTGPLAETQYF	TGTGCCAGTAGTACTGGACCTCTCGCGGAGACCCAGTACTTC
once	TRBV30	.	TRBJ2-7	CAWFNRESNEQYF	TGTGCCTGGTTTAACAGGGAATCCAACGAGCAGTACTTC
.	TRBV7-2	.	TRBJ2-5	CASSLGEVSVGETQYF	TGTGCCAGCAGCTTAGGCGAGGTCAGCGTGGGAGAGACCCAGTACTTC
.	TRBV6-1	.	TRBJ2-1	CASSEQGGSNEQFF	TGTGCCAGCAGTGAACAGGGGGGAAGCAATGAGCAGTTCTTC
few	TRBV6-4	TRBD1	TRBJ2-3	CASSDSQGHTDTQYF	TGTGCCAGCAGTGACTCACAGGGGCACACAGATACGCAGTATTTT
.	TRBV6-5	.	TRBJ2-3	CASSGWRADTQYF	TGTGCCAGCAGTGGATGGCGGGCAGATACGCAGTATTTT
.	TRBV7-2	.	TRBJ1-2	CASSLAGKGYTF	TGTGCCAGCAGCTTGGCAGGGAAGGGCTACACCTTC
.	TRBV7-8	.	TRBJ1-4	CASSHGWGDEKLFF	TGTGCCAGCAGCCATGGGTGGGGGGATGAAAAACTGTTTTTT
.	TRBV7-9	.	TRBJ2-3	CASSLLIWGGPGTQYF	TGTGCCAGCAGCTTGCTAATATGGGGGGGGCCCGGTACGCAGTATTTT
.	TRBV11-2	.	TRBJ2-7	CASSLDRSGYEQYF	TGTGCCAGCAGCTTAGATCGGAGCGGGTACGAGCAGTACTTC
.	TRBV2	.	TRBJ1-1	CASSQQGMPFF	TGTGCCAGCAGTCAACAGGGTATGCCTTTCTTT
.	TRBV18	TRBD1	TRBJ2-1	CASSPPLDRGGDEQFF	TGTGCCAGCTCACCCCCTTTGGACAGGGGAGGGGATGAGCAGTTCTTC
.	TRBV5-1	TRBD1	TRBJ1-6	CASSPGQGTANSPLHF	TGCGCCAGCAGCCCGGGACAGGGAACCGCCAATTCACCCCTCCACTTT
.	TRBV28	.	TRBJ1-2	CASRTRGAYGYTF	TGTGCCAGCAGGACCCGGGGGGCCTATGGCTACACCTTC
.	TRBV5-8	.	TRBJ1-2	CASSLQGSGYGYTF	TGTGCCAGCAGCTTACAAGGGAGCGGGTATGGCTACACCTTC
.	TRBV5-1	.	TRBJ1-1	CASSSRQAARGTEAFF	TGCGCCAGCAGCTCTCGACAGGCGGCGCGTGGGACTGAAGCTTTCTTT
.	TRBV5-4	TRBD2	TRBJ2-5	CASSSPSGGGETQYF	TGTGCCAGCAGCTCCCCTAGCGGGGGTGGCGAGACCCAGTACTTC
.	TRBV6-4	TRBD1	TRBJ2-2	CASSDRGRGGELFF	TGTGCCAGCAGTGACAGGGGGCGAGGCGGGGAGCTGTTTTTT
.	TRBV2	.	TRBJ2-2	CASSEMGRPTGELFF	TGTGCCAGCAGTGAAATGGGGCGGCCCACCGGGGAGCTGTTTTTT
.	TRBV6-1	TRBD1	TRBJ1-6	CASSRQGRSTSPLHF	TGTGCCAGCAGTAGACAGGGGAGGAGTACTTCACCCCTCCACTTT
.	TRBV29-1	TRBD1	TRBJ1-1	CSVYTGGASTEAFF	TGCAGCGTTTATACAGGGGGCGCGAGCACTGAAGCTTTCTTT
.	TRBV10-3	TRBD2	TRBJ2-2	CAIRPGSGGSENTGELFF	TGTGCCATCAGACCGGGTAGCGGGGGGTCAGAGAACACCGGGGAGCTGTTTTTT
once	TRBV7-9	.	TRBJ1-2	CASSLGGVGYGYTF	TGTGCCAGCAGCTTAGGAGGGGTAGGCTATGGCTACACCTTC
.	TRBV6-6	.	TRBJ2-1	CASSYRIWTYNEQFF	TGTGCCAGCAGTTACAGGATTTGGACTTACAATGAGCAGTTCTTC
.	TRBV7-6	.	TRBJ2-5	CASSLGAGSRYQETQYF	TGTGCCAGCAGCTTAGGTGCGGGATCCCGGTACCAAGAGACCCAGTACTTC